This T cell receptor beta chain was observed in a study of shared clonotypes between healthy human individuals. About the research overall: Per donor, three plates held CD4 naive cells, three held CD4 memory, two held CD8 naive and one held CD8 memory.

Adult donors, all healthy and HIV-negative, had no recent acute infections or vaccinations. Overall study findings and caveats: The study sampled only blood, and tissue repertoires likely differ.

The assay was immunoSEQ multiplex PCR, and TCRdb's table has in-frame clones only and misses some. The profile covers approximately 2.3 million clones, with just over 90% appearing a single time and under 0.45% taken by the ten largest. This CDR3 has 13 amino acids. Trimming stripped 0 bases from V and 5 bases from J, with 7 bases between. Germline V lookup: CDR1 SNHLY, CDR2 FYNNEI. Remarks on this clone: What it binds is unknown. The identical CDR3 is also encoded by other nucleotide sequences in the sample.

This sequence was found in a man aged 18 to 29 in good health. Some clones in this sample may be carry-over from other donors' samples. The specimen sequenced was naive CD4+ T cells from PBMCs. The subset denotes: CD45RA+ positively selected. The gene calls are TRBV2 and TRBJ1-2, with a weak D call TRBD1 (5 bases). The CDR3 protein is CASSEARGYGYTF. CDR3 coding DNA: TGTGCCAGCAGTGAAGCGAGGGGATATGGCTACACCTTC. Filled out from reference TRBV2 and TRBJ1-2, the complete variable domain reads EPEVTQTPSHQVTQMGQEVILRCVPISNHLYFYWYRQILGQKVEFLVSFYNNEISEKSEIFDDQFSVERPDGSNFTLKIRSTKLEDSAMYFCASSEARGYGYTFGSGTRLTVV.